This T cell receptor (beta chain) was found in a study of technical replicates of blood from several donors. Clones were read by immunoSEQ multiplex PCR, and TCRdb kept only the in-frame ones, dropping some. This table has some 73,000 clones, 90% appearing once. The sample comprised PBMCs. The clonotype was recovered from a human donor in good health. Some clones in this sample may be carry-over from other donors' samples.

This chain's CDR3 is CASSLDYLNTIYF. The CDR3 bases are TGTGCCAGCAGCTTGGATTATTTGAACACCATATATTTT. The chain has TRBV5-6 and TRBJ1-3, with unresolved D. The CDR3 is 13 amino acids. The germline gives CDR1 SGHDT, CDR2 YYEEEE. Trimming removed 0 bases at V and 7 bases at J, with 8 bases between.